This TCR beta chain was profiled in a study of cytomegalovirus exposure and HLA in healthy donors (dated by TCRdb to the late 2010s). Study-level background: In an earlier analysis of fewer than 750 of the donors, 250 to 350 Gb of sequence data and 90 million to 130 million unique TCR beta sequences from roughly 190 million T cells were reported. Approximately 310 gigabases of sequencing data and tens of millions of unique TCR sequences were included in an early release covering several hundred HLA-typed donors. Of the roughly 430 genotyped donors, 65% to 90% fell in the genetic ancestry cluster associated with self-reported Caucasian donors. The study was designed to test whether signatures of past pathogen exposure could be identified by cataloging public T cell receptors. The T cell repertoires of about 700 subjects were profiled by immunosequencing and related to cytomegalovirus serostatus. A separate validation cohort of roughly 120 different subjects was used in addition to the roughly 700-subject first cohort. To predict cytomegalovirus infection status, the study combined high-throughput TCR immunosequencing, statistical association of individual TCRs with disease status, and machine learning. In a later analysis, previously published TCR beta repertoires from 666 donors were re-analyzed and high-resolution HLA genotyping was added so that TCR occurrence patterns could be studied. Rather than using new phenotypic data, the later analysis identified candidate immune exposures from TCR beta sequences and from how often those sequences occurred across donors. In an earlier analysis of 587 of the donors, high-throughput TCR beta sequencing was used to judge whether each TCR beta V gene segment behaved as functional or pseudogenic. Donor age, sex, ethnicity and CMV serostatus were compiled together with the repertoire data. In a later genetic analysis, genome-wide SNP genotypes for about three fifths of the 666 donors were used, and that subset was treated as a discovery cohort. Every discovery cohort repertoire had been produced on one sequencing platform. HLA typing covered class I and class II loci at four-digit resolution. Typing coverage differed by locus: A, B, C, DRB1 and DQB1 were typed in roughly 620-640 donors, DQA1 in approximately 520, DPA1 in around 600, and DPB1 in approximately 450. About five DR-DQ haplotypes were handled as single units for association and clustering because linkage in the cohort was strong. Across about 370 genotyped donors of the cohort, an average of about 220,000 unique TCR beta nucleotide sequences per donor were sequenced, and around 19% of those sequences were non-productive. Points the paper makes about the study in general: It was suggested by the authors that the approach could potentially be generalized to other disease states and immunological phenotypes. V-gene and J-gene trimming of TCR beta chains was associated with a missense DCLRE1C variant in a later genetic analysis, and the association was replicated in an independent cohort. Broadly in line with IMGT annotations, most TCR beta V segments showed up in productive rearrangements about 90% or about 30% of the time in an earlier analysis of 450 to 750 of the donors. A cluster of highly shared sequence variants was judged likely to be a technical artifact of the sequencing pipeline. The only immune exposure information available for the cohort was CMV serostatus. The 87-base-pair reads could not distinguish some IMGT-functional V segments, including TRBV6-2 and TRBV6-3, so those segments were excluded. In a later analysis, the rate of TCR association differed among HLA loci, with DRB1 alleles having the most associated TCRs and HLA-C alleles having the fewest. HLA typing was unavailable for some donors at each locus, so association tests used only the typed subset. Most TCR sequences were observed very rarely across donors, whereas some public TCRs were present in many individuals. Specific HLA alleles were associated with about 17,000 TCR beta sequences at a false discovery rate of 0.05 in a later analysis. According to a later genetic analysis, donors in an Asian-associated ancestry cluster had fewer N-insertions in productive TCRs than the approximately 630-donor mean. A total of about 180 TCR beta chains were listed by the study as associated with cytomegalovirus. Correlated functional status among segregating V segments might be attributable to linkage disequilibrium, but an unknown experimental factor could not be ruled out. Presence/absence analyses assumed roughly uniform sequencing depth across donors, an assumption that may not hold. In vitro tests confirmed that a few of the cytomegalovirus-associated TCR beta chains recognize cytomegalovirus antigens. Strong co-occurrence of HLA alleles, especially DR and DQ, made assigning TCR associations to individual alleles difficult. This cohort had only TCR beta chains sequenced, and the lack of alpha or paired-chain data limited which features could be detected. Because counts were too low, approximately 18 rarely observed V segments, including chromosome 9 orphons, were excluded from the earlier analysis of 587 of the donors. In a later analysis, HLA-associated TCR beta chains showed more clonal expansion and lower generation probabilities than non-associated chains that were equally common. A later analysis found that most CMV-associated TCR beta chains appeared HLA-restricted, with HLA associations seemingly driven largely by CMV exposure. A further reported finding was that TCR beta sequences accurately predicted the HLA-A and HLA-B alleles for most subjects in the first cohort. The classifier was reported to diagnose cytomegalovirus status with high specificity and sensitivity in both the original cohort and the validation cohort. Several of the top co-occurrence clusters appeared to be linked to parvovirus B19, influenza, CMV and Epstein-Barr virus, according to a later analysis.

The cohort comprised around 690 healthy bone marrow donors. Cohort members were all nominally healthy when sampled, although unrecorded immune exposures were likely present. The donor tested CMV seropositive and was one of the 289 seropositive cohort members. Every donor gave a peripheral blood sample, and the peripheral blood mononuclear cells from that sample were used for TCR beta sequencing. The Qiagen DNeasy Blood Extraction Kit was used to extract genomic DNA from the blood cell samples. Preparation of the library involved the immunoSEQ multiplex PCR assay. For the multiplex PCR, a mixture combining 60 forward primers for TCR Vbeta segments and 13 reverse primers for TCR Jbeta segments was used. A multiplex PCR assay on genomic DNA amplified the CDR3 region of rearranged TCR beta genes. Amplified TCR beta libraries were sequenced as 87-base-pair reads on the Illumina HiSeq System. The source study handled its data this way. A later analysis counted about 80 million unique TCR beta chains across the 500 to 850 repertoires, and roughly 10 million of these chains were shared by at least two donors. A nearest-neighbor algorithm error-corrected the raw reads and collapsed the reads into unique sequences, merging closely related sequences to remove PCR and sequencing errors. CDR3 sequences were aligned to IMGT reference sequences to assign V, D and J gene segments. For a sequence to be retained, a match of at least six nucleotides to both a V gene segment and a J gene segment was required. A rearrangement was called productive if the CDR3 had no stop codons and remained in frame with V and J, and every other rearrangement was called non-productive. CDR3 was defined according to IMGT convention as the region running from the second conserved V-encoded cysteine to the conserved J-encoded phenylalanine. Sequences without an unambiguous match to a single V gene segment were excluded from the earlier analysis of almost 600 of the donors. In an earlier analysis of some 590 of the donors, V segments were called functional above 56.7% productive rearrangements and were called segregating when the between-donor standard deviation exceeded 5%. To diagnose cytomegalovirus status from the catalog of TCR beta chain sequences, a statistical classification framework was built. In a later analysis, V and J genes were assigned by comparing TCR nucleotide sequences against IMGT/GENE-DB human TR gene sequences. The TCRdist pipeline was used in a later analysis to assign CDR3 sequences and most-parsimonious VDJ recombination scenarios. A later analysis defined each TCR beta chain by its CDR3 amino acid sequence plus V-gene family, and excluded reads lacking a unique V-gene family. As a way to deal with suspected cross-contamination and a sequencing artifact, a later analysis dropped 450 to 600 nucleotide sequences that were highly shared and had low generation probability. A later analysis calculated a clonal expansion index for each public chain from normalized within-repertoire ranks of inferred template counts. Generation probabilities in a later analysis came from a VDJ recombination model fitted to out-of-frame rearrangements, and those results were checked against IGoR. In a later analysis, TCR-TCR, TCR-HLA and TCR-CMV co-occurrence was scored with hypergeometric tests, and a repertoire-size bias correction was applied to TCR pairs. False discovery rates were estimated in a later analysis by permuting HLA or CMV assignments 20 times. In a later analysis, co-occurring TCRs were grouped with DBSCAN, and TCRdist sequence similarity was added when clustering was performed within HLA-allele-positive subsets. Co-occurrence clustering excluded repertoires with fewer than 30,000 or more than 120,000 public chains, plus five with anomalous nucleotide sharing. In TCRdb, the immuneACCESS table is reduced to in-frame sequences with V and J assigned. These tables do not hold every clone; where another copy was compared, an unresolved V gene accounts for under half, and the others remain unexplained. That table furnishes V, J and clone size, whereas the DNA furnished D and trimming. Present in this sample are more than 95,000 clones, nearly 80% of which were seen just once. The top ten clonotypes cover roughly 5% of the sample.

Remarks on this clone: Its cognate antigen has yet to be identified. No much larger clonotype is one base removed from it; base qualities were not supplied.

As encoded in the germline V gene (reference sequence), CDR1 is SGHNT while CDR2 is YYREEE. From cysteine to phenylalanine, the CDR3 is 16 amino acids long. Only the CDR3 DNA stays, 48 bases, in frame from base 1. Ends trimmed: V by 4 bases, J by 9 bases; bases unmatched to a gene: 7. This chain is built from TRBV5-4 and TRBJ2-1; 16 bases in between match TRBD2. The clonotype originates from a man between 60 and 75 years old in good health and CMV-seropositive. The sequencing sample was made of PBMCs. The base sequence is TGTGCCAGCAGCCGAGAGGGACTAGCGGGGGGGCTTGAGCAGTTCTTC. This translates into CASSREGLAGGLEQFF.